One sample yielded the 32 T cell receptor beta chains listed below, sequenced in a study of T cell clonality in common variable immunodeficiency. Here immunoSEQ multiplex PCR was the method, and the copy in TCRdb shows in-frame clones only, minus some. The sample is made up of 35,000 to 50,000 clones, none counted only once. Sequencing used peripheral blood mononuclear cells. The receptors were gathered from a person aged 18-70 years in good health.

The DNA read from the CDR3 is TGCGCCAGCAGCTTGGTGGCTAGCGCGATCTACGAG. This gives the protein CASSLVASAIYE. The complete CDR3 sequence is CASSLVASAIYEQYF. The chain carries TRBV5-1 and TRBJ2-7; D is possibly TRBD2 (6 bases). Sequencing ends 3 residues short of the CDR3 end; the germline J gene provides the rest. The CDR3 covers 15 residues. Deletions cut 0 bases from V and 3 bases from J, with 13 bases between. Germline V lookup: CDR1 SGHRS, CDR2 YFSETQ.

This clone was found many times. The read terminates 3 residues before the CDR3 end, so the remaining end is supplied by the germline J gene. The V call is TRBV5-4, the J call TRBJ2-7; 9 nucleotides agree with TRBD2. Per the germline V gene, CDR1 is SGHNT and CDR2 is YYREEE (reference sequence). The CDR3 is 15 amino acids. The V and J ends lost 3 bases and 6 bases, in that order; junction bases with no gene match: 10. Here the CDR3 reads CASSSVSGRKGEQYF. The DNA read from the CDR3 is TGTGCCAGCAGCTCCGTGAGCGGGAGGAAGGGCGAG.

This clone was seen many times. The read comes to an end 3 residues before the CDR3 does, leaving the germline J gene to fill in the end. This chain uses TRBV7-9 with TRBJ1-2, with a possible D match to TRBD1 (5 bases). Trimming removed 3 bases from V and 4 bases from J, with 12 bases in between. The germline CDR1 and CDR2 sequences are SEHNR and FQNEAQ (reference sequence). The CDR3 has 14 residues. The CDR3 DNA, read in part, is TGTGCCAGCAGCTTTTATCGAGACAGCTATGGC. The encoded protein is CASSFYRDSYG. The complete CDR3 protein is CASSFYRDSYGYTF.

This clone was observed many times. The read terminates 3 residues ahead of where the CDR3 ends, so the germline J gene completes it. V and J are TRBV5-1 and TRBJ1-1; maybe TRBD1 (6 bases). Germline lookup yields CDR1 SGHRS and CDR2 YFSETQ. The V and J ends lost 4 bases and 0 bases respectively, with 22 bases between them. CDR3 length: 18 amino acids. The sequenced CDR3 bases are TGCGCCAGCAGCGGAGCCCTCACAGGGCGCCACATGAACACTGAA. This encodes CASSGALTGRHMNTE. The CDR3 in full is CASSGALTGRHMNTEAFF.

This clone was seen many times. The read comes to an end 3 residues before the CDR3 does, leaving the germline J gene to fill in the end. The rearrangement links TRBV23-1 to TRBJ1-5, with D unclear. TRBV23-1 is an open reading frame whose function is uncertain. V was shortened by 0 bases and J by 7 bases, with 10 bases between the two germline ends. CDR3 size: 14 residues. CDR3 protein: CASSQSGRGQPQHF. CDR3 DNA (partial): TGCGCCAGCAGTCAATCTGGGCGGGGACAGCCC.

In its sample, this clone was seen many times. Read coverage stops 3 residues before the CDR3 terminus; the germline J gene supplies the remainder. The chain combines TRBV30 with TRBJ2-5; 13 nucleotides line up with TRBD2. J lost 5 bases, V lost 0 bases, and 0 bases had no gene match. The V gene's germline CDR1 is GTSNPN and CDR2 SVGIG (reference sequence). The CDR3 is made up of 14 amino acids. Incomplete CDR3 DNA: TGTGCCTGGAGTGTACTAGCGGGAGGGGAGACC. This codes for CAWSVLAGGET. The whole CDR3 sequence reads CAWSVLAGGETQYF.

This clone was recorded at least ten times. The read stops 3 residues short of the end of the CDR3; the missing end is completed from the germline J gene. The chain links TRBV12-3 or TRBV12-4 to TRBJ2-7, with D maybe TRBD2 (5 bases). The ends were cut back, 1 base at V and 6 bases at J, with 16 bases in the middle. The CDR3 runs 15 residues. The covered CDR3 bases are TGTGCCAGCAGTTTAGAAGGACTGGGTCTGTCCGAG. Encoded protein: CASSLEGLGLSE. The CDR3 as a whole reads CASSLEGLGLSEQYF.

In this sample, this clone turned up many times. Coverage ceases 3 residues before the CDR3 finishes, and the germline J gene fills in the end. The sample holds other DNA sequences that translate to the same CDR3. The chain is built from TRBV19 and TRBJ2-5; 13 positions match TRBD2. This CDR3 is built from 15 residues. Germline CDR1 is LNHDA and CDR2 is SQIVND (reference sequence). With 6 bases clipped from V and 7 bases from J, the junction kept 8 bases outside the gene matches. CDR3 DNA, as far as it was read: TGTGCCAGTAGCCGCCCGGGACTAGCGGGACCGACC. Its translation: CASSRPGLAGPT. The entire CDR3 is CASSRPGLAGPTQYF.

In its sample, this clone was seen many times. The CDR3 end is not reached by the read, which stops 3 residues before it; the germline J gene fills it in. The chain joins TRBV20-1 to TRBJ1-1; 7 nucleotides align to TRBD1. The CDR3 has 13 amino acids. Germline assignment: CDR1 DFQATT and CDR2 SNEGSKA (reference sequence). V shed 3 bases and J 7 bases; nucleotides not matched to a gene: 8. This chain's CDR3 is CSASSNGQVEAFF. The part of the CDR3 DNA that was read is TGCAGTGCTAGCTCCAACGGACAGGTTGAA.

This clone was seen only a few times. Read data end 3 residues before the CDR3 end; the end is taken from the germline J gene. V gene TRBV7-7 combines with J gene TRBJ2-3, with TRBD1 matching 7 bases. V was clipped by 5 bases and J by 3 bases; unmatched bases: 2. Germline CDR1 reads SSHAT; CDR2 reads FNYEAQ (reference sequence). The CDR3 runs to 13 residues. CDR3 loop: CASSRGPTDTQYF. The covered CDR3 bases are TGTGCCAGCAGCAGGGGGCCTACAGATACG.

This clone was counted many times. Here the CDR3 reads CSARDGGQGVGYSNQPQHF. CDR3 DNA, as far as it was read: TGCAGTGCTAGAGATGGAGGGCAGGGGGTGGGGTATAGCAATCAGCCC. The genes are TRBV20-1 and TRBJ1-5; 7 nucleotides line up with TRBD1. Coverage ceases 3 residues before the CDR3 finishes, and the germline J gene fills in the end. The CDR3 extends over 19 amino acids. Germline V lookup: CDR1 DFQATT, CDR2 SNEGSKA (reference sequence). Trimming took 0 bases from V and 0 from J; bases not matched to a gene: 14.

This clone was counted a few times. Read data end 3 residues before the CDR3 end; the end is taken from the germline J gene. The V gene is TRBV19, the J gene TRBJ1-2; D call uncertain. CDR3 length: 14 amino acids. Germline V gives CDR1 LNHDA, CDR2 SQIVND (reference sequence). CDR3 amino acids: CASSRLAATYDYTF. The CDR3 bases that were read are TGTGCCAGTAGCCGGCTAGCGGCCACCTACGAC.

At least ten counts were recorded for this clone. The sequenced part of the CDR3 DNA is TGTGCCAGCAGTGCAGGGGCAAATCAGCCC. This gives the protein CASSAGANQP. The full CDR3 protein reads CASSAGANQPQHF. The rearrangement links TRBV6-4 to TRBJ1-5, with a weak D call TRBD1 (6 bases). Sequencing ends 3 residues short of the CDR3 end; the germline J gene provides the rest. Germline V gives CDR1 MRHNA, CDR2 SNTAGT. The CDR3 loop spans 13 amino acids. Trimming removed 4 bases at V and 4 bases at J, with 8 bases between.

This clone showed up many times. CDR3 bases read: TGCAGTGCTAAAGGACTAGCGGCCCGCTACGAG. Protein sequence: CSAKGLAARYE. The whole CDR3 region reads CSAKGLAARYEQYF. The chain links TRBV20-1 to TRBJ2-7, with 10 positions matching TRBD2. The read comes to an end 3 residues before the CDR3 does, leaving the germline J gene to fill in the end. The germline gives CDR1 DFQATT, CDR2 SNEGSKA (reference sequence). There are 14 residues in the CDR3. The J segment lost 3 bases and the V segment lost 4 bases, leaving 6 bases of the junction unmatched.

This clone was picked up many times. The CDR3 is cut off 3 residues early in the read; its end comes from the germline J gene. The rearrangement uses TRBV6-1 and TRBJ2-7; D unclear. Germline V gene sequence: CDR1 MNHNS, CDR2 SASEGT. Trimming took 2 bases from V and 2 from J, leaving 7 bases between them. The length of the CDR3 is 13 residues. Partial CDR3 DNA: TGTGCCAGCAGTGAAAGCCTAGCCTACGAG. Amino acids: CASSESLAYE. The full-length CDR3 reads as CASSESLAYEQYF.

This clone was seen ten or more times. The read terminates 3 residues ahead of where the CDR3 ends, so the germline J gene completes it. The rearrangement links TRBV18 to TRBJ2-7, with D tentatively TRBD1 (5 bases). V was shortened by 2 bases and J by 0 bases, with 11 bases between the two germline ends. This CDR3 is 15 amino acids long. The germline V gene encodes CDR1 KGHSH and CDR2 LQKENI. This CDR3 reads CASSPASRGSYEQYF. The DNA read from the CDR3 is TGTGCCAGCTCACCAGCTTCTAGGGGCTCCTACGAG.

This clone was found many times. Sequencing ends 3 residues short of the CDR3 end; the germline J gene provides the rest. The chain employs TRBV20-1 and TRBJ2-3; possibly TRBD2 for D (6 bases). Trimming cost V 6 bases and J 2 bases, with 18 bases left between them. The germline V gene encodes CDR1 DFQATT and CDR2 SNEGSKA (reference sequence). The CDR3 consists of 15 residues. Incomplete CDR3 DNA: TGCAGTGCGCGACTCGGGGGTCGTGACACAGATACG. It translates to CSARLGGRDTDT. The full CDR3 protein reads CSARLGGRDTDTQYF.

A note on this clone: From the germline J gene comes the end of the CDR3, since the read stops 3 residues before it. The chain joins TRBV20-1 to TRBJ2-7; TRBD2 matches at 9 bases. Trimming took 1 base from V and 6 from J; bases not matched to a gene: 7. This CDR3 region has 14 residues. Per the germline V gene, CDR1 is DFQATT and CDR2 is SNEGSKA (reference sequence). The sequenced part of the CDR3 DNA is TGCAGTGCTAGAGGCGGGAGGGCCGTCGCCGAG. This gives the protein CSARGGRAVAE. The full CDR3 protein reads CSARGGRAVAEQYF.

This clone was seen many times. The sequence runs out 3 residues before the end of the CDR3; the remainder is reconstructed from the germline J gene. The J gene is TRBJ2-5, the V gene TRBV19, with TRBD2 matching 11 bases. Germline V gene lookup returns CDR1 LNHDA and CDR2 SQIVND (reference sequence). The CDR3 consists of 14 residues. The junction had 2 bases not matched to a gene; V was cut back by 8 bases and J by 0 bases. CDR3 residues: CASGTSGYQETQYF. CDR3 DNA (partial): TGTGCCAGTGGGACTAGCGGATACCAAGAGACC.

This clone was recorded many times. The read falls 3 residues short of the CDR3 end, and the missing part is taken from the germline J gene. The genes are TRBV2 and TRBJ2-5; a weak D match, TRBD2 (5 bases). Trimming pared 3 bases from V and 2 bases from J, leaving 7 bases between. The CDR3 is 13 residues long. Per germline, CDR1 SNHLY and CDR2 FYNNEI. This CDR3 reads CASSDRGQETQYF. The part of the CDR3 DNA that was read is TGTGCCAGCAGTGACAGAGGGCAAGAGACC.

This clone was seen repeatedly, ten times or more. The sequence runs out 3 residues before the end of the CDR3; the remainder is reconstructed from the germline J gene. The V gene is TRBV6-4, the J gene TRBJ2-3, with 8 bases that match TRBD2. This CDR3 spans 15 amino acids. Per germline, CDR1 MRHNA and CDR2 SNTAGT. After removal of 5 bases from V and 3 bases from J, the junction contained 7 bases not matched to a gene. CDR3 bases read: TGTGCCAGCAGTATGAGCGGGAGTGCGACAGATACG. Its translation is CASSMSGSATDT. The CDR3 in its entirety is CASSMSGSATDTQYF.

There are many counts of this clone. Read coverage stops 3 residues before the CDR3 terminus; the germline J gene supplies the remainder. This chain connects TRBV6-1 to TRBJ1-1; D might be TRBD1 (6 bases). Germline values: CDR1 MNHNS, CDR2 SASEGT. CDR3 length: 15 amino acids. V gave up 2 bases and J gave up 1 base, with 11 bases separating them. CDR3 bases read: TGTGCCAGCAGTGAATTGACAGGCGGGAACACTGAA. Protein: CASSELTGGNTE. The full CDR3 protein is CASSELTGGNTEAFF.

This clone was detected many times. The read ends 3 residues early relative to the CDR3; the germline J gene fills the gap. V usage is TRBV7-9 and J usage is TRBJ1-1; D remains unclear. CDR1 SEHNR and CDR2 FQNEAQ come from the germline V gene (reference sequence). The V end was cut by 7 bases, the J end by 0 bases, with 15 bases between. The CDR3 has 15 residues. CDR3 bases read: TGTGCCAGCACGAGGAGGCCGGGGATGAACACTGAA. Its protein product is CASTRRPGMNTE. The full-length CDR3 reads as CASTRRPGMNTEAFF.

This clone was recorded at least ten times. The read ends 3 residues early relative to the CDR3; the germline J gene fills the gap. The rearrangement links TRBV20-1 to TRBJ2-7, with D maybe TRBD2 (6 bases). Trimming took 1 base from V and 0 from J, leaving 25 bases between them. The CDR3 runs to 19 residues. Germline CDR1 is DFQATT and CDR2 is SNEGSKA (reference sequence). CDR3 loop: CSARGVGDSERLSSYEQYF. Incomplete CDR3 DNA: TGCAGTGCTAGAGGGGTTGGGGACTCGGAACGTCTCAGCTCCTACGAG.

The sequenced CDR3 bases are TGTGCCAGCACCCCACAGACAGTTGCCCGCTACGAC. This translates into CASTPQTVARYD. The whole CDR3 protein reads CASTPQTVARYDYTF. The chain links TRBV2 to TRBJ1-2; D possibly corresponds to TRBD1 (5 bases). The sequenced fragment ends 3 residues before the CDR3 boundary, so the rest is inferred from the germline J gene. Per the germline V gene, CDR1 is SNHLY and CDR2 is FYNNEI. This CDR3 is 15 amino acids long.

Many counts were recorded for this clone. From the germline J gene comes the end of the CDR3, since the read stops 3 residues before it. This sequence joins TRBV4-2 and TRBJ2-2; 10 nucleotides line up with TRBD1. Trimming cost V 2 bases and J 5 bases; bases outside gene matches: 8. This CDR3 has 17 residues. Looked up from germline, CDR1 is LGHNA and CDR2 is YNFKEQ. The CDR3 sequence is CASSQPGTGVRTGELFF. CDR3 DNA, as far as it was read: TGTGCCAGCAGCCAACCCGGGACAGGGGTACGGACCGGGGAG.

This clone was detected ten times or more. The read halts 3 residues ahead of the CDR3 end, with the missing end drawn from the germline J gene. The chain joins TRBV10-3 to TRBJ1-4, with 7 bases lining up with TRBD1. The CDR3 is 17 residues long. Germline V gene lookup returns CDR1 ENHRY and CDR2 SYGVKD. Germline trimming cut 5 bases from V and 2 bases from J; bases unmatched to any gene: 11. CDR3 bases read: TGTGCCATCAGTCGGGTACTAACAGGGGACACTAATGAAAAA. Protein product: CAISRVLTGDTNEK. The entire CDR3 is CAISRVLTGDTNEKLFF.

This clone was detected many times. The read ends 3 residues before the CDR3 terminus; that terminus is restored from the germline J gene. This chain connects TRBV7-8 to TRBJ2-7; 7 bases align to TRBD1. This CDR3 region has 14 residues. V lost 5 bases, J lost 2 bases, and 6 bases stayed unmatched. The germline CDR1 and CDR2 sequences are SGHVS and FQNEAQ. The CDR3 DNA, read in part, is TGTGCCAGCAGCCTCCGACAGGGTGCCTACGAG. Translation: CASSLRQGAYE. The whole CDR3 protein reads CASSLRQGAYEQYF.

This clone was seen many times. CDR3 in amino acids: CASSRRDRGNLNTEAFF. The part of the CDR3 DNA that was read is TGTGCCAGTAGTAGGCGAGACAGGGGGAACTTGAACACTGAA. V and J are TRBV19 and TRBJ1-1; the match to TRBD1 covers 9 bases. Read data end 3 residues before the CDR3 end; the end is taken from the germline J gene. This CDR3 has 17 amino acids. Per the germline V gene, CDR1 is LNHDA and CDR2 is SQIVND (reference sequence). With 4 bases clipped from V and 0 bases from J, the junction kept 9 bases outside the gene matches. The entire variable domain, with the rest obtained from reference TRBV19 and TRBJ1-1, is as follows: DGGITQSPKYLFRKEGQNVTLSCEQNLNHDAMYWYRQDPGQGLRLIYYSQIVNDFQKGDIAEGYSVSREKKESFPLTVTSAQKNPTAFYLCASSRRDRGNLNTEAFFGQGTRLTVV.

The sample holds many counts of this clone. The missing CDR3 end, 3 residues past where the read stops, is filled in from the germline J gene. The V call is TRBV9, the J call TRBJ1-2; possible D gene TRBD1, 6 bases. CDR3 length equals 18 residues. Germline lookup yields CDR1 SGDLS and CDR2 YYNGEE. The ends were cut back, 0 bases at V and 5 bases at J, with 23 bases in the middle. Here the CDR3 reads CASSVGAEGGRGFYGYTF. CDR3 DNA (partial): TGTGCCAGCAGCGTAGGAGCTGAGGGAGGCAGGGGTTTTTATGGC.

This clone was seen repeatedly, ten times or more. The read gets to within 3 residues of the CDR3 end, and the germline J gene fills in the rest. The rearrangement joins TRBV14 to TRBJ2-1; possibly TRBD1 or TRBD2 for D (6 bases each). The V and J ends lost 4 bases and 1 base respectively, with 20 bases between them. This CDR3 comprises 18 residues. Germline V lookup: CDR1 SGHDN, CDR2 FVKESK. CDR3 DNA, as far as it was read: TGTGCCAGCAGCCGCCCAGGGGTGGGCGGGATATCCTACAATGAG. This codes for CASSRPGVGGISYNE. The whole CDR3 sequence is CASSRPGVGGISYNEQFF.

This clone was found a few times. The CDR3 extends 3 residues past the end of the read, so its final part is completed from the germline J gene. This chain joins TRBV19 and TRBJ1-1; D perhaps matches TRBD1 (5 bases). Germline V gene sequence: CDR1 LNHDA, CDR2 SQIVND (reference sequence). The CDR3 runs to 15 residues. The chain's CDR3 is CATKGLESGANVAFF. The covered CDR3 bases are TGTGCCACCAAGGGACTAGAGTCTGGGGCCAACGTA.